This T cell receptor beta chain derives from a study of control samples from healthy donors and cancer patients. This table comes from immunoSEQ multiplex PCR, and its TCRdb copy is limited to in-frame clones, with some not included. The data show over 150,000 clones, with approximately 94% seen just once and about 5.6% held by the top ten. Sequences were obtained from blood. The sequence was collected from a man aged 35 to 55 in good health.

The CDR3 region is CASSPETGDVTQYF. DNA of the CDR3: TGTGCCAGCAGTCCAGAGACAGGGGATGTGACCCAGTACTTC. The rearrangement joins TRBV27 to TRBJ2-5, with 8 nucleotides matching TRBD1. The CDR3 has 14 amino acids. V dropped 5 bases and J dropped 7; count of bases not matched to a gene: 9. CDR1 and CDR2 from the germline V gene are MNHEY and SMNVEV (reference sequence).